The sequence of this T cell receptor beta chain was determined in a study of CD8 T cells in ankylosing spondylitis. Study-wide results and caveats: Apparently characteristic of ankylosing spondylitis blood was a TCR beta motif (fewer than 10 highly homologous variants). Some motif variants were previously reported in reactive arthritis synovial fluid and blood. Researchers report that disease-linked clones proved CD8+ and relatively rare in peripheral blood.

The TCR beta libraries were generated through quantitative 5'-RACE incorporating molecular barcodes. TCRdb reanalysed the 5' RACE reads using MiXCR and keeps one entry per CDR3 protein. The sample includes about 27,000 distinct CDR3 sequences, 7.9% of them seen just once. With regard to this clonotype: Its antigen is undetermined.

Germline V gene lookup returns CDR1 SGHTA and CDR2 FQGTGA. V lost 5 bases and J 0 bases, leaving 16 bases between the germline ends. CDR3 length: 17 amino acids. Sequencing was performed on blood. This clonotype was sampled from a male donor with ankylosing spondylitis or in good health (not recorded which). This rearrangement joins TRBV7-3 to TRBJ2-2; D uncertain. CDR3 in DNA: TGTGCCAGCAGCACCCATAAAGGCTCCGCGAACACCGGGGAGCTGTTTTTT. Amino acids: CASSTHKGSANTGELFF.